This T cell receptor (beta chain) was obtained from a study of cytomegalovirus exposure and HLA in healthy donors. J gave up 5 bases and V 6 bases, and 16 bases lay outside the gene matches. CDR3 length: 17 amino acids. Per the germline V gene, CDR1 is MDHEN and CDR2 is SYDVKM. A remark on this clone: What it binds is not known.

Use of 60 Vbeta and 13 Jbeta primers characterized the PCR. The assay was immunoSEQ multiplex PCR, and TCRdb's table has in-frame clones only and misses some. The table shows some 120,000 clones, with over 15% occurring only once. General observations from the study: Previously analyzed data showed that most TCR beta V segments were productive at a frequency of about 90% or about 30%. No immune exposure information besides CMV serostatus was available. Reportedly, TCR beta sequences accurately predicted HLA-A and HLA-B alleles in most subjects. The number of N-insertions in an Asian-associated ancestry cluster was reportedly below the approximately 700-donor mean in a later analysis.

The rearrangement uses TRBV28 and TRBJ2-1; 7 bases map to TRBD2. This sequence originates from a woman younger than 35 in good health and CMV-seronegative. The specimen sequenced was PBMCs. CDR3 sequence reads: CASRGGKTSAVNNEQFF. The DNA of the CDR3 is TGTGCCAGCAGGGGGGGGAAAACTAGCGCCGTTAACAATGAGCAGTTCTTC.